What follows describes a single TCR beta chain. Its antigen is unknown. TCRdb keeps only in-frame clones here, not all; method: immunoSEQ multiplex PCR. In the table there are 130,000 or so clones, about 72% of which are singletons. This record comes from a study of cytotoxic CD8 clonotypes in ibrutinib-treated CLL. Study-wide results and caveats: Clonality went up at ibrutinib response and then declined back toward baseline at progression.

The CDR3 is 14 residues long. Germline V CDR1 and CDR2: MDHEN, SYDVKM. V lost 8 bases, J lost 5 bases, and 8 bases stayed unmatched. This rearrangement joins TRBV28 to TRBJ1-5; 8 bases agree with TRBD1. Sequenced material: PBMCs, taken after 12 months of ibrutinib treatment. This TCR derives from a human donor with chronic lymphocytic leukemia. The CDR3: CASSTGGRYQPQHF. CDR3 coding DNA: TGTGCCAGCTCCACAGGGGGGAGGTATCAGCCCCAGCATTTT.